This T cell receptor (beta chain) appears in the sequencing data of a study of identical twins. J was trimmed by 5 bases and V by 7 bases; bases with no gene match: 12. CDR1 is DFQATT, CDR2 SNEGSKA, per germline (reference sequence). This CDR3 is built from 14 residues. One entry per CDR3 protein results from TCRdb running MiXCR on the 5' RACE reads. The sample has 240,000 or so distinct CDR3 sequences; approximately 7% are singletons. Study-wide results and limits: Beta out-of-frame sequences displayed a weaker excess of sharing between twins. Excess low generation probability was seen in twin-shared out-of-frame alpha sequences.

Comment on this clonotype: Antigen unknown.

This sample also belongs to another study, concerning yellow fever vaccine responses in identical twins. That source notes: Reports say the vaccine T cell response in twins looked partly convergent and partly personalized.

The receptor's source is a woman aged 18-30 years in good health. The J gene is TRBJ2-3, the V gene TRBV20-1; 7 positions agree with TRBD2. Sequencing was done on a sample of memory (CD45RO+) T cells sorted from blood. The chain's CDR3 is CSVQRGVGGDTQYF. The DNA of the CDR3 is TGCAGTGTTCAGCGGGGTGTGGGTGGAGATACGCAGTATTTT.